The T cell receptor beta chain described here comes from a study of cytotoxic CD8 clonotypes in ibrutinib-treated CLL. V gave up 1 base and J gave up 2 bases; unmatched junction bases: 3. CDR3 length: 15 amino acids. Germline V gene lookup returns CDR1 LGHNA and CDR2 YSLEER. Assay: immunoSEQ multiplex PCR; the TCRdb copy retains only in-frame clones and omits some. Of 250,000 to 350,000 clones in the sample, around 76% were seen once. This sequence joins TRBV4-3 and TRBJ2-7, with 9 nucleotides matching TRBD2. The sample here was PBMCs, taken at disease progression, from a patient treated with ibrutinib. The receptor's source is a human donor with chronic lymphocytic leukemia. The CDR3 here is CASSQASGIPYEQYF. The CDR3 region has the DNA TGCGCCAGCAGCCAAGCTAGCGGGATCCCCTACGAGCAGTACTTC.